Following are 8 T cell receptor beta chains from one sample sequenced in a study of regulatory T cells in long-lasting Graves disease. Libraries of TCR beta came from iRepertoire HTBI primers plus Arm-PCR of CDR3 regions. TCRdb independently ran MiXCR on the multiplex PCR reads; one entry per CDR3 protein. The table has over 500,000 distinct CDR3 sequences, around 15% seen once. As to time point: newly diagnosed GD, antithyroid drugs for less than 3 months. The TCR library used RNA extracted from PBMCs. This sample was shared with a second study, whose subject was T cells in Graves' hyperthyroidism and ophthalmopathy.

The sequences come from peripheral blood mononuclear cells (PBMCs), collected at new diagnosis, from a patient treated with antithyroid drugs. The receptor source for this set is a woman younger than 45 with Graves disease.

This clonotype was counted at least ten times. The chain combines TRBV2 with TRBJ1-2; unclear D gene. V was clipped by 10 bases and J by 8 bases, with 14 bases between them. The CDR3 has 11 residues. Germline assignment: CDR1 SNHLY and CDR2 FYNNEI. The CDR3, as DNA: TGTGCCACCCGGAGGGTACAAGGCTACACCTTC. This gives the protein CATRRVQGYTF.

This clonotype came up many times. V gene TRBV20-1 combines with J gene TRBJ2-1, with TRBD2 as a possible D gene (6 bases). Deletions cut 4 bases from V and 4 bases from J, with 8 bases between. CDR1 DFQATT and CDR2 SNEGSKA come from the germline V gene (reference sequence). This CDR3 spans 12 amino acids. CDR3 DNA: TGCAGTGCTATGGGACTTTACAATGAGCAGTTCTTC. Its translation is CSAMGLYNEQFF.

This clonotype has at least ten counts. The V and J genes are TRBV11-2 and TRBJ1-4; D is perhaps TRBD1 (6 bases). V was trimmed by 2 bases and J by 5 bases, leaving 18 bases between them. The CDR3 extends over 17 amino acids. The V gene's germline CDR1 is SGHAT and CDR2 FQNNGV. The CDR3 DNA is TGTGCCAGCAGCTTAAGGGAGGCGGGGGGCCGGAATGAAAAACTGTTTTTT. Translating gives CASSLREAGGRNEKLFF.

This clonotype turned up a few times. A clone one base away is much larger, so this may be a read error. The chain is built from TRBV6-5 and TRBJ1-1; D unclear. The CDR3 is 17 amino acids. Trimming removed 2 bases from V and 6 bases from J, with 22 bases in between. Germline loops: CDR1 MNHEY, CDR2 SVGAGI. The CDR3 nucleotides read TGTGCCAGCAGTTACCGTCATAAAACAATAGGGTACCCTGAAGCTTTCTTT. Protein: CASSYRHKTIGYPEAFF.

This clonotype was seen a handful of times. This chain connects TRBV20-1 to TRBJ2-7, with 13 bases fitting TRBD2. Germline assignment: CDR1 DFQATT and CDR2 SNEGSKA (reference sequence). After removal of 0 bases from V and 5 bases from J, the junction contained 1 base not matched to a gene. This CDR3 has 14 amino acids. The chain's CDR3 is CSAREGLAGHEQYF. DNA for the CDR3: TGCAGTGCTAGAGAGGGACTAGCGGGACACGAGCAGTACTTC.

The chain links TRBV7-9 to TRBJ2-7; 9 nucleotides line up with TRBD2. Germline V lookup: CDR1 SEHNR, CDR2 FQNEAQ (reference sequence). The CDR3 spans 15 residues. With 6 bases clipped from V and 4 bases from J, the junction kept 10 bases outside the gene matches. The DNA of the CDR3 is TGTGCCAGCAGTCCCCGGACTAGCGATGGGTACGAGCAGTACTTC. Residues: CASSPRTSDGYEQYF.

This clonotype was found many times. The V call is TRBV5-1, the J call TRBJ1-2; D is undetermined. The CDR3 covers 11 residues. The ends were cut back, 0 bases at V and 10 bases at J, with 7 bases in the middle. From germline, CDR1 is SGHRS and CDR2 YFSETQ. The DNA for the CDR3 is TGCGCCAGCAGCTTGGCCCGTGTCTACACCTTC. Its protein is CASSLARVYTF.

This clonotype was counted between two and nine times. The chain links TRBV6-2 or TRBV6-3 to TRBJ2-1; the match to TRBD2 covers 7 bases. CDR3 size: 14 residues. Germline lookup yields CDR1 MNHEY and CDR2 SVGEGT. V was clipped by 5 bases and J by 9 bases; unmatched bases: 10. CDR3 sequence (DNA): TGTGCCAGCAGTCCCCGGTTAGCGGGTCGTGAGCAGTTCTTC. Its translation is CASSPRLAGREQFF.